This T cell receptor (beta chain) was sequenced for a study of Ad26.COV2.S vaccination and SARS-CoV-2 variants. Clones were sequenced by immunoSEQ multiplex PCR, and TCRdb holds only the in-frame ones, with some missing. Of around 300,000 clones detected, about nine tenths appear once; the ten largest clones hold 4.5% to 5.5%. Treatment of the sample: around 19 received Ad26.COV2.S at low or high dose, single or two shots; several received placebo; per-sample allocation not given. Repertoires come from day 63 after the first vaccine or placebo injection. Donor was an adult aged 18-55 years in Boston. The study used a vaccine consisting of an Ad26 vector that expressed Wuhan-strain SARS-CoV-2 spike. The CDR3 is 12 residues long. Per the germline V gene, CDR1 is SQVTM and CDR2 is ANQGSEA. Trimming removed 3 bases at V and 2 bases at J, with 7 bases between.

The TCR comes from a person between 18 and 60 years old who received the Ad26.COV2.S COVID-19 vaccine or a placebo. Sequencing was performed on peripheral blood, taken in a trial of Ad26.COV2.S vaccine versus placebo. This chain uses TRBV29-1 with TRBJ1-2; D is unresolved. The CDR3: CSVERNNYGYTF. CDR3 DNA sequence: TGCAGCGTTGAGAGGAACAACTATGGCTACACCTTC.